Reported below is one T cell receptor beta chain. The CDR3 extends over 16 amino acids. V shed 8 bases and J shed 0 bases, with 17 bases lying between them. RNA transcripts gave rise to amplified TCR beta CDR3 regions. In the first-round RT-PCR of the TCR CDR3, the HTBI primer set was used. TCRdb recomputed calls from the multiplex PCR reads with MiXCR, one row per CDR3 protein. The sample has about 520,000 distinct CDR3 sequences, less than 25% seen once; the top ten hold around 27%. The data belong to a study of T cells in Graves' hyperthyroidism and ophthalmopathy. Patients were aged 18 to 65, had disease duration under 2 months, and had newly diagnosed hyperthyroidism. Exclusion of patients followed from uncontrolled infection, other autoimmune disease, pregnancy or lactation.

The chain carries TRBV12-3 or TRBV12-4 and TRBJ1-5, with D tentatively TRBD1 (5 bases). The source is a young man with Graves' hyperthyroidism. The sample was blood. For the CDR3, the DNA is TGTGCCAGCTCCCAAGGGGCCCTTAGTAGCAATCAGCCCCAGCATTTT. It encodes CASSQGALSSNQPQHF.